Presented here are 5 T cell receptor beta chains from one specimen sequenced in a study of T cells in Graves' hyperthyroidism and ophthalmopathy. Amplification yielded TCR beta CDR3 regions, with RNA transcripts as the source. Primed by the HTBI set, a first-round RT-PCR was run on the TCR CDR3. TCRdb used MiXCR to reprocess the multiplex PCR reads, holding one entry per CDR3 protein. The sample holds about 640,000 distinct CDR3 sequences, roughly 20% seen once. Material: blood. The receptors originated from a man between 25 and 39 years old with Graves' ophthalmopathy.

This chain uses TRBV12-3 or TRBV12-4 with TRBJ1-5; D might be TRBD1 (5 bases). V shed 3 bases and J shed 1 base, with 10 bases lying between them. CDR3 length: 15 residues. The CDR3 reads CASSFEGRSNQPQHF. In DNA form, the CDR3 reads TGTGCCAGCAGTTTTGAGGGGAGGAGCAATCAGCCCCAGCATTTT.

As concerns this clonotype: Germline is not matched at one junction end, which may reflect a read error. The chain is built from TRBV27 and TRBJ1-1, with D possibly matching TRBD1 (6 bases). The CDR3 sequence is 13 residues long. Germline V lookup: CDR1 MNHEY, CDR2 SMNVEV (reference sequence). The CDR3 DNA follows: TGTGCCAGCAGTTTCGGGACACTCACTGAAGCTTTCTTC. It specifies CASSFGTLTEAFF.

This clonotype was counted many times. The V gene is TRBV5-1, the J gene TRBJ2-7; 8 positions match TRBD2. Germline assignment: CDR1 SGHRS and CDR2 YFSETQ. The length of the CDR3 is 15 residues. V was clipped by 1 base and J by 5 bases; unmatched bases: 8. The CDR3 loop is CASSLQAGVFDEQYF. The CDR3 nucleotides read TGCGCCAGCAGCTTGCAAGCGGGAGTTTTCGACGAGCAGTACTTC.

This clonotype was seen at least ten times. The chain combines TRBV30 with TRBJ1-2, with 11 bases matching TRBD1. J lost 5 bases, V lost 3 bases, and 8 bases had no gene match. The CDR3 has 15 residues. Germline CDR1 GTSNPN, CDR2 SVGIG (reference sequence). As DNA, the CDR3 is TGTGCCTGGAGACTCACCGGGACAGGGGGGTATGGCTACACCTTC. Amino acid sequence: CAWRLTGTGGYGYTF.

This clonotype was seen a handful of times. This chain joins TRBV20-1 and TRBJ1-3; D remains ambiguous. The CDR3 has 14 residues. Trimming left V 3 bases short and J 7 bases short, with 16 bases between. Germline V gene sequence: CDR1 DFQATT, CDR2 SNEGSKA (reference sequence). As DNA, the CDR3 is TGCAGTGCTAGTGGGGTGGAACTTGGGAACACCATATATTTT. Translation gives CSASGVELGNTIYF.